A selection of T cell receptor beta chains follows, all from one sample in a study of T cell repertoires in cytomegalovirus infection. TCRdb fed the reads into MiXCR, producing one record per CDR3 protein. The sample includes more than 200,000 distinct CDR3 sequences, 9.1% seen only once; the top ten take about 14%. Specimen: PBMCs. The receptors were sampled from a human donor in good health (CMV status not recorded). Some clones in this sample may be carry-over from other donors' samples. The CDR3 runs from the conserved cysteine through the conserved F or W. Each record gives: V gene, J gene, D gene, clone size, CDR3 protein, CDR3 DNA. A D gene is named only where the DNA matches it firmly. The listing skips clone size in some rows; elsewhere it reads once, few, many or a size class.

v_call: TRBV7-2
j_call: TRBJ1-2
d_call: TRBD1
clone_size: many
cdr3_aa: CASSSSGQGAMSYGYTF
cdr3_nt: TGTGCCAGCAGCTCCAGCGGACAGGGGGCGATGAGCTATGGCTACACCTTC

v_call: TRBV20-1
j_call: TRBJ2-7
d_call: .
clone_size: many
cdr3_aa: CSARDPSGDRYEQYF
cdr3_nt: TGCAGTGCTAGAGATCCGTCAGGGGACCGCTACGAGCAGTACTTC

v_call: TRBV5-5
j_call: TRBJ2-1
d_call: TRBD2
clone_size: .
cdr3_aa: CASRRGLVIHEQFF
cdr3_nt: TGTGCCAGCAGGAGGGGACTAGTGATACATGAGCAGTTCTTC

v_call: TRBV9
j_call: TRBJ1-3
d_call: .
clone_size: few
cdr3_aa: CASSVGVGADTIYF
cdr3_nt: TGTGCCAGCAGCGTAGGGGTCGGGGCGGACACCATATATTTT

v_call: TRBV2
j_call: TRBJ2-1
d_call: TRBD1
clone_size: few
cdr3_aa: CASSTGTGISSYNEQFF
cdr3_nt: TGTGCCAGCAGTACCGGGACAGGGATCAGCTCCTACAATGAGCAGTTCTTC

v_call: TRBV15
j_call: TRBJ1-1
d_call: .
clone_size: .
cdr3_aa: CATSRSYGDTEAFF
cdr3_nt: TGTGCCACCAGCCGAAGTTATGGGGACACTGAAGCTTTCTTT

v_call: TRBV7-2
j_call: TRBJ2-5
d_call: .
clone_size: many
cdr3_aa: CASSLDGQTQETQYF
cdr3_nt: TGTGCCAGCAGCTTAGATGGGCAGACACAAGAGACCCAGTACTTC

v_call: TRBV7-9
j_call: TRBJ2-5
d_call: TRBD1
clone_size: many
cdr3_aa: CASSSRGPETQYF
cdr3_nt: TGTGCCAGCAGCTCCAGGGGGCCTGAGACCCAGTACTTC

v_call: TRBV7-2
j_call: TRBJ2-5
d_call: .
clone_size: many
cdr3_aa: CASSPFGSRVETQYF
cdr3_nt: TGTGCCAGCAGCCCATTCGGATCCAGGGTGGAGACCCAGTACTTC

v_call: TRBV7-2
j_call: TRBJ1-6
d_call: TRBD1
clone_size: many
cdr3_aa: CASSSPQGQGTLYNSPLHF
cdr3_nt: TGTGCCAGCAGCTCCCCACAAGGACAGGGGACACTTTATAATTCACCCCTCCACTTT

v_call: TRBV12-3/TRBV12-4
j_call: TRBJ2-7
d_call: .
clone_size: many
cdr3_aa: CASKNEYQQYF
cdr3_nt: TGTGCCAGCAAGAACGAGTATCAGCAGTACTTC